Shown below are 22 T cell receptor beta chains from a single sample sequenced in a study of radiotherapy plus CTLA-4 blockade in lung cancer (dated by TCRdb to 2016 to 2018). The method was the immunoSEQ multiplex PCR assay. TCRdb stores this immuneACCESS table with in-frame sequences only. Part of the clones is absent; in the studies checked, under half of the shortfall reflects unresolved V genes, and no reason is known for the rest. The sample table records about 120,000 clones; around 75% of these occur just once. The ten largest clonotypes hold roughly 5.2% of the sample. The input for sequencing was peripheral blood, taken from a patient treated with radiotherapy plus ipilimumab. The receptors originated from a human donor with non-small cell lung cancer who had a partial response to radiotherapy plus ipilimumab.

The count of this clone is one. The chain couples TRBV6-1 to TRBJ1-2; D may be TRBD1 (6 bases). Deletions cut 6 bases from V and 4 bases from J, with 15 bases between. The germline gives CDR1 MNHNS, CDR2 SASEGT. The CDR3 extends over 14 amino acids. DNA for the CDR3: TGTGCCAGCAGCATGGACCAGGGGCCCTATGGCTACACCTTC. Protein: CASSMDQGPYGYTF.

The table lists this clone with a count of one. V is TRBV5-6 and J is TRBJ2-4; 8 bases align to TRBD1. This CDR3 contains 14 residues. The trim removed 0 bases at V and 8 bases at J, leaving 4 bases unmatched. Germline CDR1 SGHDT, CDR2 YYEEEE. The chain's CDR3 is CASSLETGADIQYF. The CDR3 nucleotides are TGTGCCAGCAGCTTGGAGACAGGGGCTGACATTCAGTACTTC.

The chain couples TRBV25-1 to TRBJ1-1; D possibly corresponds to TRBD1 (5 bases). Germline values: CDR1 MGHDK, CDR2 SYGVNS. The CDR3 length is 15 residues. Trimming shortened V by 3 bases and J by 3 bases, and 14 bases separated the two germline ends. Here the CDR3 DNA reads TGTGCCAGCAGTGAGGGTGCAGGGATTGACACTGAAGCTTTCTTT. Translating it yields CASSEGAGIDTEAFF.

The rearrangement uses TRBV4-2 and TRBJ2-3; 11 positions match TRBD2. V was clipped by 1 base and J by 4 bases; unmatched bases: 4. CDR1 is LGHNA, CDR2 YNFKEQ, per germline. The CDR3 spans 16 residues. The CDR3 region is CASSQALAGGPDTQYF. The CDR3 coding sequence is TGTGCCAGCAGCCAAGCCTTAGCGGGAGGGCCAGATACGCAGTATTTT.

The chain recombines TRBV11-2 with TRBJ2-7, with 13 bases fitting TRBD2. V dropped 5 bases and J dropped 2; count of bases not matched to a gene: 12. The CDR3 runs 18 residues. CDR1 is SGHAT, CDR2 FQNNGV, per germline. The CDR3 region has the DNA TGTGCCAGCAGCCCAAGACTAGCGGGAGGTTATGGTCCCTACGAGCAGTACTTC. It translates to CASSPRLAGGYGPYEQYF.

This clone was seen just once. The chain carries TRBV5-1 and TRBJ2-5; 11 bases align to TRBD2. With 6 bases clipped from V and 4 bases from J, the junction kept 2 bases outside the gene matches. Germline V gene sequence: CDR1 SGHRS, CDR2 YFSETQ. CDR3 size: 13 residues. CDR3 in DNA: TGCGCCAGCATAGCGGGAGGGGGAGAGACCCAGTACTTC. It is translated as CASIAGGGETQYF.

The chain carries TRBV9 and TRBJ2-5; D may be TRBD2 (6 bases). CDR1 is SGDLS and CDR2 is YYNGEE in the germline V gene. The length of the CDR3 is 17 residues. Trimming removed 3 bases at V and 0 bases at J, with 18 bases between. CDR3 amino acids: CASSGGVTAVYQETQYF. In DNA, the CDR3 is TGTGCCAGCAGCGGGGGGGTTACGGCCGTGTACCAAGAGACCCAGTACTTC.

This chain uses TRBV28 with TRBJ1-5; the D is unclear. The V end lost 2 bases, the J end lost 5 bases, and 7 bases lay between the germline ends. CDR1 is MDHEN and CDR2 is SYDVKM in the germline V gene. There are 13 residues in the CDR3. CDR3 bases: TGTGCCAGCAGTTTAATGAGGGATCAGCCCCAGCATTTT. Translating it yields CASSLMRDQPQHF.

The CDR3, as DNA: TGTGCCAGCTCAGGACAGGGGTCTGGCTACACCTTC. Protein sequence: CASSGQGSGYTF. The gene calls are TRBV18 and TRBJ1-2, with 9 bases matching TRBD1. From germline, CDR1 is KGHSH and CDR2 LQKENI. This CDR3 has 12 residues. J lost 7 bases, V lost 5 bases, and 2 bases had no gene match.

The chain recombines TRBV10-3 with TRBJ2-5, with TRBD2 as a possible D gene (6 bases). V lost 4 bases and J 3 bases, leaving 9 bases between the germline ends. The CDR3 is made up of 13 amino acids. Germline V gene data show CDR1 as ENHRY and CDR2 as SYGVKD. The CDR3 DNA is TGTGCCATCAGTGTTCGGGGGAAAGAGACCCAGTACTTC. Amino acid sequence: CAISVRGKETQYF.

V is TRBV29-1 and J is TRBJ1-1; maybe TRBD1 (6 bases). The CDR3 covers 12 residues. Germline V CDR1 and CDR2: SQVTM, ANQGSEA. Between the trimmed V and J ends, which lost 7 bases and 3 bases, there was a span of 12 bases. The CDR3 loop reads CSAMPGDTEAFF. The DNA of the CDR3 is TGCAGCGCCATGCCAGGGGACACTGAAGCTTTCTTT.

The genes are TRBV2 and TRBJ2-7; possible D gene TRBD2, 5 bases. The CDR3 consists of 15 residues. Trimming pared 0 bases from V and 1 base from J, leaving 10 bases between. Germline V gene lookup returns CDR1 SNHLY and CDR2 FYNNEI. CDR3 sequence (DNA): TGTGCCAGCAGTGAAGCGCCAGCGGCATCCTACGAGCAGTACTTC. The encoded protein is CASSEAPAASYEQYF. The full variable domain, rest sourced from reference TRBV2 and TRBJ2-7, is EPEVTQTPSHQVTQMGQEVILRCVPISNHLYFYWYRQILGQKVEFLVSFYNNEISEKSEIFDDQFSVERPDGSNFTLKIRSTKLEDSAMYFCASSEAPAASYEQYFGPGTRLTVT.

The V and J genes are TRBV27 and TRBJ1-4, with D possibly being TRBD1 (6 bases). The CDR3 runs 14 residues. V lost 5 bases, J lost 8 bases, and 15 bases lay in between. CDR1 MNHEY and CDR2 SMNVEV come from the germline V gene (reference sequence). The CDR3 bases are TGTGCCAGCAGTCCAGGCCGGGACAAAGAAAAACTGTTTTTT. It codes for CASSPGRDKEKLFF.

In its sample, this clone was seen once. The CDR3 reads CATSLQDRGKTQYF. CDR3 DNA sequence: TGTGCCACCAGCCTCCAGGACAGGGGAAAGACCCAGTACTTC. The chain combines TRBV15 with TRBJ2-5; 9 positions match TRBD1. The germline CDR1 and CDR2 sequences are LNHNV and YYDKDF (reference sequence). V shed 5 bases and J 6 bases; nucleotides not matched to a gene: 7. The CDR3 has 14 amino acids. Drawing the rest from reference TRBV15 and TRBJ2-5, the complete variable domain is DAMVIQNPRYQVTQFGKPVTLSCSQTLNHNVMYWYQQKSSQAPKLLFHYYDKDFNNEADTPDNFQSRRPNTSFCFLDIRSPGLGDTAMYLCATSLQDRGKTQYFGPGTRLLVL.

V usage is TRBV16 and J usage is TRBJ2-7, with a weak D call TRBD1 (5 bases). The CDR3 sequence is 13 residues long. Germline values: CDR1 KGHSY, CDR2 FQNENV. V dropped 0 bases and J dropped 4 bases, with 7 bases sitting between them. CDR3 bases: TGTGCCAGCAGCCAATCCGCAGGGTACGAGCAGTACTTC. As protein: CASSQSAGYEQYF.

The chain couples TRBV29-1 to TRBJ1-2, with TRBD1 as a possible D gene (5 bases). V lost 7 bases and J 7 bases, leaving 22 bases between the germline ends. The CDR3 length is 14 residues. In germline, CDR1 is SQVTM, CDR2 ANQGSEA. The CDR3 region is CSANPGFRNGGYTF. The CDR3 DNA reads TGCAGCGCGAACCCAGGGTTTCGAAACGGTGGCTACACCTTC.

DNA of the CDR3: TGTGCCAGCTCACGCGGGACTACCACAGATACGCAGTATTTT. Its protein is CASSRGTTTDTQYF. V usage is TRBV18 and J usage is TRBJ2-3; 7 bases line up with TRBD2. CDR1 is KGHSH and CDR2 is LQKENI in the germline V gene. CDR3 length: 14 amino acids. V lost 4 bases and J lost 2; bases outside the gene matches: 3.

This chain's CDR3 is CASSVVTGNYGYTF. CDR3 sequence (DNA): TGTGCCAGCAGCGTAGTGACAGGCAACTATGGCTACACCTTC. This rearrangement joins TRBV9 to TRBJ1-2, with TRBD1 as a possible D gene (6 bases). CDR3 length: 14 amino acids. Germline CDR1 is SGDLS and CDR2 is YYNGEE. Trimming cost V 0 bases and J 2 bases, with 8 bases left between them.

J is TRBJ2-5 and V is TRBV14; the match to TRBD2 covers 9 bases. The CDR3 extends over 14 amino acids. V was clipped by 7 bases and J by 1 base; unmatched bases: 4. Germline values: CDR1 SGHDN, CDR2 FVKESK. DNA of the CDR3: TGTGCCAGCATTCCGGGACTAGCCCAAGAGACCCAGTACTTC. Translation gives CASIPGLAQETQYF.

This clone turned up a few times. No DNA is shown, since the ends of the CDR3 on it are uncertain; the CDR3 is the one TCRdb lists. This chain uses TRBV27 with TRBJ2-1; the D segment call TRBD2 is taken from the table without a DNA check. Germline V gene sequence: CDR1 MNHEY, CDR2 SMNVEV (reference sequence). A total of 14 residues make up the CDR3, ends included. The CDR3 sequence is CASSSSGLGLGRFF.

This clone was detected a few times. The CDR3 region has the DNA TGCGCCAGCAGCCAAGATAAATATGATTCAGATTGGACAACCTACAATGAGCAGTTCTTC. Translated, it gives CASSQDKYDSDWTTYNEQFF. The chain links TRBV4-1 to TRBJ2-1; maybe TRBD1 (5 bases). The germline V and J ends were trimmed by 0 bases and 2 bases, with 23 bases remaining between them. Germline V gene data show CDR1 as MGHRA and CDR2 as YSYEKL. This CDR3 has 20 amino acids.

The J gene is TRBJ2-7, the V gene TRBV29-1; D is undetermined. The germline V gene has CDR1 SQVTM and CDR2 ANQGSEA. CDR3 length: 12 amino acids. The ends were cut back, 7 bases at V and 0 bases at J, with 10 bases in the middle. In DNA form, the CDR3 reads TGCAGCGCCCGCTTGAGCTCCTACGAGCAGTACTTC. This codes for CSARLSSYEQYF.